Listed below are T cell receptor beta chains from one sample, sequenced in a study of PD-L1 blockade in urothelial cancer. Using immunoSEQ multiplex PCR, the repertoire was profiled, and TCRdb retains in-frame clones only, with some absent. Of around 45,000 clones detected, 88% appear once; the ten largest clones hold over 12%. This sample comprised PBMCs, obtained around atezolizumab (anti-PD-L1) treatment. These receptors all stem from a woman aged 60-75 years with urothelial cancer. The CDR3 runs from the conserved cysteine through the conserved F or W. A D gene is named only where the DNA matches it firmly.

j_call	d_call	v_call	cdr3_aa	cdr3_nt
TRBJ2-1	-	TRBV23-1	CASGAEQGPSYNEQFF	TGCGCCAGCGGGGCGGAACAGGGCCCCTCCTACAATGAGCAGTTCTTC
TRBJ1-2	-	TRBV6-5	CASSPTGGNRGYTF	TGTGCCAGCAGTCCTACCGGGGGGAATCGCGGCTACACCTTC
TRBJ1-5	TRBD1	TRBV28	CASSFLDRDLSNQPQHF	TGTGCCAGCAGTTTTTTGGACAGGGACCTTAGCAATCAGCCCCAGCATTTT
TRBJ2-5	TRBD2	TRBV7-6	CASSRWTSGGLGQETQYF	TGTGCCAGCAGCCGATGGACTAGCGGGGGACTTGGCCAAGAGACCCAGTACTTC
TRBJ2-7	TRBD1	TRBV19	CASSSPAGQGKGEQYF	TGTGCCAGTAGTTCTCCAGCAGGACAGGGAAAAGGCGAGCAGTACTTC
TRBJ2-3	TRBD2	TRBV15	CAIQWASGSTDTQYF	TGTGCCATCCAGTGGGCTAGCGGGAGTACAGATACGCAGTATTTT
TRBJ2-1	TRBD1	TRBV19	CASRTLSGTGVFYNEQFF	TGTGCCAGTAGGACATTATCCGGGACAGGGGTTTTTTACAATGAGCAGTTCTTC
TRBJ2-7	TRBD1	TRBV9	CASSAGTGLYEQYF	TGTGCCAGCAGCGCCGGGACAGGGTTGTACGAGCAGTACTTC
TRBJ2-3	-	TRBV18	CASSPQGTDTQYF	TGTGCCAGCTCACCACAGGGGACAGATACGCAGTATTTT
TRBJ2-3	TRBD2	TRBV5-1	CASRRGGRAIDTQYF	TGCGCCAGCAGGAGGGGCGGGAGGGCCATCGATACGCAGTATTTT
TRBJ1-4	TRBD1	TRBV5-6	CASSLRGGSDNEKLFF	TGTGCCAGCAGCCTGCGAGGGGGCTCGGATAATGAAAAACTGTTTTTT